This T cell receptor (beta chain) emerged from a study of long-term antiretroviral therapy in people with HIV. Overall study context: Collection of the earliest samples took place about a decade ahead of the 2015 immediate-ART recommendation.

At survey level, the immunoSEQ assay was run in its v3.0 version. Produced via immunoSEQ multiplex PCR; TCRdb's table is partial and in-frame only. In the table there are more than 15,000 clones, approximately 80% of which are singletons. Regarding this clone: Its antigen remains unknown.

The CDR3 extends over 14 amino acids. V was pared by 0 bases and J by 7 bases, with 12 bases between. Germline CDR1 is SGHTA and CDR2 is FQGTGA. Whole-study findings and limits: Post-ART diversity increased but stayed below transplant donor controls. Whichever time point was examined, clones expanded before ART dominated the repertoire.

The chain uses TRBV7-3 and TRBJ1-1; D gene ambiguous. The sequencing used unsorted PBMCs, collected 0.3 years after starting antiretroviral therapy. The TCR originated in a man between 18 and 29 years old with HIV. CDR3 in DNA: TGTGCCAGCAGCTTAACCCTTTTAGGAAGTGAAGCTTTCTTT. Translation gives CASSLTLLGSEAFF.